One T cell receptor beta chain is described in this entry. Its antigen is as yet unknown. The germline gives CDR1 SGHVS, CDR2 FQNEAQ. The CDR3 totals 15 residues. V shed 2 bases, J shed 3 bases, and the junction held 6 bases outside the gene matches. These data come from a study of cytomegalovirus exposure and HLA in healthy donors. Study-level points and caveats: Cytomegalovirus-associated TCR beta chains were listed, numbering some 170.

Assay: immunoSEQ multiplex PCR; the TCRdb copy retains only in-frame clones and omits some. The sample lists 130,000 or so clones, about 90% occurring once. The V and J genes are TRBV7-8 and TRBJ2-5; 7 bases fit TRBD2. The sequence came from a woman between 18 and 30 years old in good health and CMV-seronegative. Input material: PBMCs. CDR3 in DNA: TGTGCCAGCAGCTTAAGGGAGGGGTCCGAAGAGACCCAGTACTTC. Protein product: CASSLREGSEETQYF. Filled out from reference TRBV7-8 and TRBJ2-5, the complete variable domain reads GAGVSQSPRYKVAKRGQDVALRCDPISGHVSLFWYQQALGQGPEFLTYFQNEAQLDKSGLPSDRFFAERPEGSVSTLKIQRTQQEDSAVYLCASSLREGSEETQYFGPGTRLLVL.